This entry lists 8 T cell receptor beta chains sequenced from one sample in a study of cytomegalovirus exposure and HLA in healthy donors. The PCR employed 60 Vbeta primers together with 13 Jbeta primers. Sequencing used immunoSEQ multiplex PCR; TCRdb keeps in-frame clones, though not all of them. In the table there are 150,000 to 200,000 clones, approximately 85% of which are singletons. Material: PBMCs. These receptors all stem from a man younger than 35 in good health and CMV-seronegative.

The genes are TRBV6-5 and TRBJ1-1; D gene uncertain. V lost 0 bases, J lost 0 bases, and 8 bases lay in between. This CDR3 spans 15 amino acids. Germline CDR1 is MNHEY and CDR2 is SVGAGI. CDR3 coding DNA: TGTGCCAGCAGTTACTCGGCGGTTATGAACACTGAAGCTTTCTTT. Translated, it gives CASSYSAVMNTEAFF.

DNA for the CDR3: TGTGCCAGCAGTTTACAGGGGGGCACTGAAGCTTTCTTT. It is translated as CASSLQGGTEAFF. V usage is TRBV27 and J usage is TRBJ1-1, with TRBD1 identical over 7 bases. After removal of 2 bases from V and 4 bases from J, the junction contained 1 base not matched to a gene. CDR1 is MNHEY and CDR2 is SMNVEV in the germline V gene (reference sequence). CDR3 size: 13 residues.

CDR3 amino acids: CASSEAGGLAKNIQYF. CDR3 in DNA: TGTGCCAGCAGTGAAGCTGGGGGGTTAGCCAAAAACATTCAGTACTTC. This sequence joins TRBV2 and TRBJ2-4, with D perhaps matching TRBD2 (6 bases). The CDR3 sequence is 16 residues long. Germline V gene sequence: CDR1 SNHLY, CDR2 FYNNEI. The V gene lost 0 bases and the J gene lost 0 bases, with 9 bases spanning the gap.

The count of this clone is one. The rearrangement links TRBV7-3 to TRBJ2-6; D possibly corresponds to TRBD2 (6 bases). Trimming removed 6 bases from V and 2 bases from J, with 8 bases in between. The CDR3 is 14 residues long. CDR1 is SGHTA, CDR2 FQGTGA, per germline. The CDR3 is CASRSGAGANVLTF. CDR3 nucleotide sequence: TGTGCCAGCAGGTCGGGGGCTGGGGCCAACGTCCTGACTTTC.

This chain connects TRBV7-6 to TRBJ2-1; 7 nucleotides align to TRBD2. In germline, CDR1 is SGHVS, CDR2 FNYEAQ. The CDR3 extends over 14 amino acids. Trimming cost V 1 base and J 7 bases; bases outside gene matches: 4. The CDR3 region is CASSLDLAANEQFF. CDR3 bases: TGTGCCAGCAGCTTAGATCTAGCGGCAAATGAGCAGTTCTTC.

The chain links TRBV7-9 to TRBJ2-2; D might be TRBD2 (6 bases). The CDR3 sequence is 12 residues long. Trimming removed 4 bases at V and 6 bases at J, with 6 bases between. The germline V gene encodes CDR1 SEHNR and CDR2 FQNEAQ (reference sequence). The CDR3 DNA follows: TGTGCCAGCAGCTGGGAGGCCGGGGAGCTGTTTTTT. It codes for CASSWEAGELFF.

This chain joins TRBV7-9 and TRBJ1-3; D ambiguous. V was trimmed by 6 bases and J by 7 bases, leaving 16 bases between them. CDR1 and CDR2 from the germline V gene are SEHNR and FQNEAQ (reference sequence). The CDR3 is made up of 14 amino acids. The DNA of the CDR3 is TGTGCCAGCAGGCCTATGAGGGCCGACAACACCATATATTTT. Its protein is CASRPMRADNTIYF.

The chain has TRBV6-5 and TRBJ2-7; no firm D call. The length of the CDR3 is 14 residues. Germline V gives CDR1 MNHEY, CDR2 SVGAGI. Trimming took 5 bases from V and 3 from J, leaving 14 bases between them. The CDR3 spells CASSPHEELYEQYF. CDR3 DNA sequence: TGTGCCAGCAGTCCACATGAGGAGCTCTACGAGCAGTACTTC.